One sample yielded the 5 T cell receptor beta chains listed below, sequenced in a study of cytomegalovirus exposure and HLA in healthy donors. PCR involved 60 Vbeta and 13 Jbeta primers. Generated by immunoSEQ multiplex PCR, the TCRdb table keeps only in-frame clones and is missing some. This table has over 150,000 clones, 75% to 90% appearing once. Sequenced input: PBMCs. The receptor source for this set is a human donor in good health.

The chain is built from TRBV7-9 and TRBJ2-1; possible D gene TRBD2, 7 bases. With 1 base removed from V and 1 base from J, the gap between germline ends came to 11 bases. The length of the CDR3 is 16 residues. CDR1 and CDR2 (germline): SEHNR, FQNEAQ (reference sequence). The CDR3 coding sequence is TGTGCCAGCAGCTTAGGAGAGGGGGGGTCCTACAATGAGCAGTTCTTC. Protein sequence: CASSLGEGGSYNEQFF. Full variable domain (missing parts from reference TRBV7-9 and TRBJ2-1): DTGVSQNPRHKITKRGQNVTFRCDPISEHNRLYWYRQTLGQGPEFLTYFQNEAQLEKSRLLSDRFSAERPKGSFSTLEIQRTEQGDSAMYLCASSLGEGGSYNEQFFGPGTRLTVL.

This sequence joins TRBV6-1 and TRBJ2-5; possible D gene TRBD1, 5 bases. Germline assignment: CDR1 MNHNS and CDR2 SASEGT. CDR3 length: 14 amino acids. Trimming removed 5 bases at V and 3 bases at J, with 13 bases between. For the CDR3, the DNA is TGTGCCAGCAGTATCCAGGGTTCGGAAGAGACCCAGTACTTC. Its protein is CASSIQGSEETQYF.

This clone was observed once. V usage is TRBV6-1 and J usage is TRBJ2-7; D is uncertain. Germline V gene sequence: CDR1 MNHNS, CDR2 SASEGT. V shed 5 bases and J shed 1 base, with 9 bases lying between them. There are 13 residues in the CDR3. The CDR3 coding sequence is TGTGCCAGCAGTTCTACAGTATCCTACGAGCAGTACTTC. This encodes CASSSTVSYEQYF.

This chain joins TRBV11-3 and TRBJ1-3; D gene unclear. V was shortened by 4 bases and J by 0 bases, with 4 bases between the two germline ends. The CDR3 covers 13 residues. CDR1 is SGHNT and CDR2 is YENEEA in the germline V gene. CDR3 DNA: TGTGCCAGCAGCTCGGGCTCTGGAAACACCATATATTTT. Translating gives CASSSGSGNTIYF. The full variable domain, its missing parts supplied by reference TRBV11-3 and TRBJ1-3, is EAGVVQSPRYKIIEKKQPVAFWCNPISGHNTLYWYLQNLGQGPELLIRYENEEAVDDSQLPKDRFSAERLKGVDSTLKIQPAELGDSAVYLCASSSGSGNTIYFGEGSWLTVV.

The rearrangement links TRBV4-2 to TRBJ2-7; 12 positions match TRBD1. The CDR3 is 16 residues long. Germline V gene sequence: CDR1 LGHNA, CDR2 YNFKEQ. Losses at the gene ends were 0 bases for V and 5 bases for J; bases not matched to a gene: 5. The CDR3 DNA is TGTGCCAGCAGCCAAGACCCCGGGACAGGGGGCCACGAGCAGTACTTC. This gives the protein CASSQDPGTGGHEQYF.